This TCR beta chain was captured by sequencing in a study of T cell responses to AZD1222 COVID-19 vaccine. Whole-study results and caveats: Spike as a whole was targeted by vaccine-associated CD4 TCRs, dominant at 160-218 and 743-854. Spike-specific TCR breadth and depth rose after two AZD1222 doses. Donors were chiefly white British, with a greater number of females, and clonal diversity was perhaps underestimated. Baseline seropositivity characterized only six AZD1222 recipients.

The table came from immunoSEQ multiplex PCR; TCRdb's copy has only in-frame clones and leaves some out. The table lists more than 250,000 clones, about 92% of them singletons. Note on this clone: The antigen remains undetermined.

The sequence derives from an adult in good health. The sequences come from peripheral blood, collected on day 0 of AZD1222 vaccination.

The CDR3 loop is CATSDFPRAPINEQFF. The CDR3 nucleotides are TGTGCCACCAGTGATTTCCCGAGGGCGCCGATCAATGAGCAGTTCTTC. The chain employs TRBV24-1 and TRBJ2-1, with D perhaps TRBD2 (5 bases). The germline CDR1 and CDR2 sequences are KGHDR and SFDVKD. V lost 1 base and J 6 bases, leaving 15 bases between the germline ends. The CDR3 totals 16 residues.